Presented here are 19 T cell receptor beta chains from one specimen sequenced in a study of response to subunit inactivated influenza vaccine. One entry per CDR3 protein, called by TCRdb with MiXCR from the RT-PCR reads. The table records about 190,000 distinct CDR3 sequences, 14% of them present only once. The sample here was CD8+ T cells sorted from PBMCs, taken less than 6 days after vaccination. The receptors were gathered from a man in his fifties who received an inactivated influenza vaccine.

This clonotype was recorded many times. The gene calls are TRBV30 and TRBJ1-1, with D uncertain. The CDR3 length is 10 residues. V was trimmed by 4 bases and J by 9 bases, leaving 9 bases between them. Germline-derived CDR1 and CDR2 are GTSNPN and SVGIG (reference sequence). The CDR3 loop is CAWMGWKAFF. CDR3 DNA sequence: TGTGCCTGGATGGGTTGGAAAGCTTTCTTT.

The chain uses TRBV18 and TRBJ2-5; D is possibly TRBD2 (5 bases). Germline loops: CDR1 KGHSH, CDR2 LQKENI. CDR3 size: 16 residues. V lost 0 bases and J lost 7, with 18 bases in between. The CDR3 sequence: CASSPPVDSLWSTQYF. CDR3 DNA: TGTGCCAGCTCACCACCCGTGGACTCCCTGTGGTCGACCCAGTACTTC.

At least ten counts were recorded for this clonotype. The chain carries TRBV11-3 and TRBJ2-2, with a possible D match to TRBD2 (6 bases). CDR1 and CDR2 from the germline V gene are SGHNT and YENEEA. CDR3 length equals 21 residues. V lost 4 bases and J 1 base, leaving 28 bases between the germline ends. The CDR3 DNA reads TGTGCCAGCAGCTCCGACCCCGGACTATCCCGAGACGGAATGAACACCGGGGAGCTGTTTTTT. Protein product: CASSSDPGLSRDGMNTGELFF.

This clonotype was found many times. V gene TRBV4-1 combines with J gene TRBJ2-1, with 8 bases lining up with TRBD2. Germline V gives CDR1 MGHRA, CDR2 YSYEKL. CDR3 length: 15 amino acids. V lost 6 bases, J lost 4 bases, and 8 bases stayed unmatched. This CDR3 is CASRSKAGAYNEQFF. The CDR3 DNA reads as TGCGCCAGCAGGTCAAAAGCGGGGGCTTACAATGAGCAGTTCTTC.

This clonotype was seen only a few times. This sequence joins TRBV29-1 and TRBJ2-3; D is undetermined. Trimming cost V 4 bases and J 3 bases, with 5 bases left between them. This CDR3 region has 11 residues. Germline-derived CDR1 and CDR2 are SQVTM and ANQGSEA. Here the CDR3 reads CSVGVTDTQYF. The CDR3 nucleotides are TGCAGCGTTGGGGTGACAGATACGCAGTATTTT.

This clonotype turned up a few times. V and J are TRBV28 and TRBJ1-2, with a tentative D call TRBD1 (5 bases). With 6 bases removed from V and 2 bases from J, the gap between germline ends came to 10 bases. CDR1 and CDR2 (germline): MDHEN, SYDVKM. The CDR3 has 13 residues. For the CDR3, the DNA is TGTGCCAGCAGCCCACACAGGAACTATGGCTACACCTTC. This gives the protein CASSPHRNYGYTF.

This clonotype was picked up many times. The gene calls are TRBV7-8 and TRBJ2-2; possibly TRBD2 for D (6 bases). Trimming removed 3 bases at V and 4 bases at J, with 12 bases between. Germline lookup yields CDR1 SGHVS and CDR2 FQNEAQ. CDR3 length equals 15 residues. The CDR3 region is CASSFERESTGELFF. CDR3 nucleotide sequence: TGTGCCAGCAGCTTTGAACGGGAGTCCACCGGGGAGCTGTTTTTT.

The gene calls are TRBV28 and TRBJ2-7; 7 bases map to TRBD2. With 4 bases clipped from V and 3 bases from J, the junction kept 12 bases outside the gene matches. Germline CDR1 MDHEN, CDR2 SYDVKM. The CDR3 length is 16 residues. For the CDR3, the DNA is TGTGCCAGCAGTTACTCAAGCGCTAGCGGAGGCTACGAGCAGTACTTC. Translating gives CASSYSSASGGYEQYF.

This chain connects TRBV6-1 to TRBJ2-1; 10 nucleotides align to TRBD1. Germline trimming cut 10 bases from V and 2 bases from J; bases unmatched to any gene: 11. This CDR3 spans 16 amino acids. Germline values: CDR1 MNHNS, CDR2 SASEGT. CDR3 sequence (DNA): TGTGCCAACCTAAAGGGACAGGGGAAGGCCTACAATGAGCAGTTCTTC. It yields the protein CANLKGQGKAYNEQFF.

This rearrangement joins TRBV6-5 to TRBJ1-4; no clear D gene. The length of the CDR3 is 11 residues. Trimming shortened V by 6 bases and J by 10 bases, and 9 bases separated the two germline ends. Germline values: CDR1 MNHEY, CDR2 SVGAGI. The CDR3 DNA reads TGTGCCAGCAGACTCGACGGAAAACTGTTTTTT. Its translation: CASRLDGKLFF.

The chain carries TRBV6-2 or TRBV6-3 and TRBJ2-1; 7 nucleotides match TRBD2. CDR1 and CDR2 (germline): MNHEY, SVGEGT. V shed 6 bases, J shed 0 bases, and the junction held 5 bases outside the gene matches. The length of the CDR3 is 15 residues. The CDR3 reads CASSILATSYNEQFF. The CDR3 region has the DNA TGTGCCAGCAGCATACTAGCGACCTCCTACAATGAGCAGTTCTTC.

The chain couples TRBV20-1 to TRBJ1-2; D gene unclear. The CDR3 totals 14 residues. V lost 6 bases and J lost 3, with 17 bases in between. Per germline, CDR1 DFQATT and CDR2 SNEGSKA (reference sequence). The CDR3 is CSAPYRGYDYGYTF. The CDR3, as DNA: TGCAGTGCACCGTATCGGGGTTACGACTATGGCTACACCTTC.

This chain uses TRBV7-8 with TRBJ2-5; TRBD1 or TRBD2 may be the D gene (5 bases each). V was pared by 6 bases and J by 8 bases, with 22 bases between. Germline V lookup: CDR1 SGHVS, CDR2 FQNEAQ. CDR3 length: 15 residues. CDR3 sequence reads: CASRSNSPHRDTQYF. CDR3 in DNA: TGTGCCAGCAGGTCGAATTCCCCACACCGGGACACCCAGTACTTC. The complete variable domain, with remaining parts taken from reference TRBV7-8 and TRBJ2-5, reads GAGVSQSPRYKVAKRGQDVALRCDPISGHVSLFWYQQALGQGPEFLTYFQNEAQLDKSGLPSDRFFAERPEGSVSTLKIQRTQQEDSAVYLCASRSNSPHRDTQYFGPGTRLLVL.

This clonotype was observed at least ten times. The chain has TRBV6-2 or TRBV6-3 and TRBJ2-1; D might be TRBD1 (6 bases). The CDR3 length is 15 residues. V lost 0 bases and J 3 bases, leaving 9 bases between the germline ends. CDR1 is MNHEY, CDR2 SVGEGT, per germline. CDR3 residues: CASSYSDRFYNEQFF. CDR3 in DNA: TGTGCCAGCAGTTACTCCGACAGGTTCTACAATGAGCAGTTCTTC.

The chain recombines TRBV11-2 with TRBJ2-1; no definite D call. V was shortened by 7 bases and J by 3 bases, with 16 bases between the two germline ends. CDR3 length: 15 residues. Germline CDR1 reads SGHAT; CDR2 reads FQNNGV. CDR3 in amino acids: CASKPTRSSYNEQFF. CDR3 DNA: TGTGCCAGCAAGCCTACAAGATCAAGCTACAATGAGCAGTTCTTC.

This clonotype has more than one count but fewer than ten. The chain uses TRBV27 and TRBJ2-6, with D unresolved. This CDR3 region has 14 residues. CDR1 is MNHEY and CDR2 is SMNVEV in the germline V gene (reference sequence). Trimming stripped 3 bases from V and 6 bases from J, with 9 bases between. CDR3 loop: CASSFLGVANVLTF. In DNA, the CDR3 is TGTGCCAGCAGTTTTTTGGGTGTGGCCAACGTCCTGACTTTC.

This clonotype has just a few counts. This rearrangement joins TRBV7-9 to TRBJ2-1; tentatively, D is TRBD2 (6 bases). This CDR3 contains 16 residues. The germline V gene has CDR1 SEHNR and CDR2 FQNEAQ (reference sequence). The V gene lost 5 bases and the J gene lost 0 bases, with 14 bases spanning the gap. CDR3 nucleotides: TGTGCCAGCAGCCTTTGGGACTTTAGCTCCTACAATGAGCAGTTCTTC. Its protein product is CASSLWDFSSYNEQFF.

The CDR3 loop reads CASSNRRGGRNEQFF. The DNA of the CDR3 is TGTGCCAGCAGCAATCGCCGGGGGGGGCGTAATGAGCAGTTCTTC. This chain connects TRBV7-9 to TRBJ2-1; TRBD2 matches at 8 bases. V gave up 5 bases and J gave up 7 bases; unmatched junction bases: 10. Germline values: CDR1 SEHNR, CDR2 FQNEAQ (reference sequence). The CDR3 spans 15 residues.

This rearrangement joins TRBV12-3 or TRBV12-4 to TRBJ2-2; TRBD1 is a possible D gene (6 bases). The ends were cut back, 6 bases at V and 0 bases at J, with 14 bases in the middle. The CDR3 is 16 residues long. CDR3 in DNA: TGTGCCAGCAGACCCCGGGACACTTCGAACACCGGGGAGCTGTTTTTT. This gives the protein CASRPRDTSNTGELFF.